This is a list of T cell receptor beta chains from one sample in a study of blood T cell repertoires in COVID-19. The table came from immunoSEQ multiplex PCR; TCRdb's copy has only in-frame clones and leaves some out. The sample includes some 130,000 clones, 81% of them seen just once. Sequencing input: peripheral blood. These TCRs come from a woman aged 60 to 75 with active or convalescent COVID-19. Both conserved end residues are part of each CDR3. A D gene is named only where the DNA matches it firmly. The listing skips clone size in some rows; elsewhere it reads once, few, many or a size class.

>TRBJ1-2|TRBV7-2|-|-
TGTGCCAGCAGCTTAGTTACGGGGTCTAACTATGGCTACACCTTC
CASSLVTGSNYGYTF
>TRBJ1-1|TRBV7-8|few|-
TGTGCCAGCAGCCCCGGGAGGGGCACTGAAGCTTTCTTT
CASSPGRGTEAFF
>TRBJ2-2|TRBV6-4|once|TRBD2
TGTGCCAGCAGTGACCTAGCGGGAAGGGGCACCGGGGAGCTGTTTTTT
CASSDLAGRGTGELFF
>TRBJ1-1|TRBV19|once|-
TGTGCCAGTAGTACCTTGGGGGGGTCCACTGAAGCTTTCTTT
CASSTLGGSTEAFF
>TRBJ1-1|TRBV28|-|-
TGTGCCAGCACCTCGGGGGGTTTGACGAACACTGAAGCTTTCTTT
CASTSGGLTNTEAFF
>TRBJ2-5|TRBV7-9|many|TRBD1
TGTGCCAGCAGTGGGACAGGGGTCCTCCAAGAGACCCAGTACTTC
CASSGTGVLQETQYF
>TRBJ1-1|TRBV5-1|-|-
TGCGCCAGCAGCCCGGTTTGGGACATCCGCATGAACACTGAAGCTTTCTTT
CASSPVWDIRMNTEAFF
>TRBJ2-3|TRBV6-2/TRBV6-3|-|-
TGTGCCAGCAGCCCCAGTGCTGTGTCAGATACGCAGTATTTT
CASSPSAVSDTQYF
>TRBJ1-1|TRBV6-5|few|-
TGTGCCAGCAGGAGACCTCAGGGTCCAACTGAAGCTTTCTTT
CASRRPQGPTEAFF
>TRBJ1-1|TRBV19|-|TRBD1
TGTGCCAGTAGTATAGGACAGGGATACACTGAAGCTTTCTTT
CASSIGQGYTEAFF
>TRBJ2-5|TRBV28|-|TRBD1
TGTGCCAGCAGTTTAGCTAGACAGGGGGAAGAGACCCAGTACTTC
CASSLARQGEETQYF
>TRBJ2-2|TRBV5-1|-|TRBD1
TGCGCCAGCACCCTCGACAGGGTGAACACCGGGGAGCTGTTTTTT
CASTLDRVNTGELFF
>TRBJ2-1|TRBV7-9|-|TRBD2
TGTGCCAGCAGCTCCCCCCGGGCTAGCGGTAACAATGAGCAGTTCTTC
CASSSPRASGNNEQFF
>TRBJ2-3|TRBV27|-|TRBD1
TGTGCCAGCAGTTTATTCGGACAGGGCACAGATACGCAGTATTTT
CASSLFGQGTDTQYF
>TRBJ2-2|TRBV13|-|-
TGTGCCAGCAGCGCCCGAGGGACCGGGGAGCTGTTTTTT
CASSARGTGELFF
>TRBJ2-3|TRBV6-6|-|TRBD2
TGTGCCAGCAGTGCTAGACTAGCGGGAGCCGATACGCAGTATTTT
CASSARLAGADTQYF
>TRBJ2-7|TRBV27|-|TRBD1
TGTGCCAGCAGTTGGACAGGGGGCCCAGGCTACGAGCAGTACTTC
CASSWTGGPGYEQYF
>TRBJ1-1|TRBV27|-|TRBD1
TGTGCCAGCAGTAGATTCTTCGGGACAGAGAACACTGAAGCTTTCTTT
CASSRFFGTENTEAFF
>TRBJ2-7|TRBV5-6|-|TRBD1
TGTGCCAGCAGCTTGACTTTGGCCGGGACAGGGGGCCACGAGCAGTACTTC
CASSLTLAGTGGHEQYF
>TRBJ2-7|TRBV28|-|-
TGTGCCAGCAGTTCGCTATCGAGACAGACCTACGAGCAGTACTTC
CASSSLSRQTYEQYF
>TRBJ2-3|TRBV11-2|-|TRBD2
TGTGCCAGCAGCTTATGGGGACTACGGACAGATACGCAGTATTTT
CASSLWGLRTDTQYF
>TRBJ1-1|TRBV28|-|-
TGTGCCAGCAGTCTGATGCAGGAAATCGACACTGAAGCTTTCTTT
CASSLMQEIDTEAFF
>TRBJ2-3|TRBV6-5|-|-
TGTGCCAGCAGTTCACCCGGGTTGGCAGATACGCAGTATTTT
CASSSPGLADTQYF
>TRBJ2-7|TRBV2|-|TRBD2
TGTGCCAGCCAGACTAGCCTTCTCGAGCAGTACTTC
CASQTSLLEQYF
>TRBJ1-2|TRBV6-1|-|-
TGTGCCAGCAGTGAATCTTTAGACAGTTTTAAAGTCTACACCTTC
CASSESLDSFKVYTF
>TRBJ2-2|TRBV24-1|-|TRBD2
TGTGCCACCAGGGGGACTAGCGGGAGAACCGGGGAGCTGTTTTTT
CATRGTSGRTGELFF
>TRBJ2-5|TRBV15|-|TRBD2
TGTGCCACCAGCAGAGATTTCCCAGCTAGCGGGAGTGGAGAGACCCAGTACTTC
CATSRDFPASGSGETQYF
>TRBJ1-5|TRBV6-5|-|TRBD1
TGTGCCAGCCTCGGGACAGGTGATAATCAGCCCCAGCATTTT
CASLGTGDNQPQHF
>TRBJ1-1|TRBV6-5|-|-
TGTGCCAGCAGTAGGGCGGGTGAAGCTTTCTTT
CASSRAGEAFF
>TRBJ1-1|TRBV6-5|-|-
TGTGCCAGCAGCCCCGGAGCGTACACTGAAGCTTTCTTT
CASSPGAYTEAFF
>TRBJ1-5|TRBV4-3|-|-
TGCACCAGCAGCCAAGAGGCAGGGACTAATCAGCCCCAGCATTTT
CTSSQEAGTNQPQHF
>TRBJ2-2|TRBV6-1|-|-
TGTGCCAGCAGTGACAGGATAAACACCGGGGAGCTGTTTTTT
CASSDRINTGELFF
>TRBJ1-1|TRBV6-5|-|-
TGTGCCAGCAGGAGGGCGGCGGGGGACACTGAAGCTTTCTTT
CASRRAAGDTEAFF
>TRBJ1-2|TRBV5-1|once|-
TGCGCCAGCAGCTTGGTGTCAGGGCCTAACTATGGCTACACCTTC
CASSLVSGPNYGYTF
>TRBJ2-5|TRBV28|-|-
TGTGCCAGCAGTTTACCTCAACAGTTCCAAGAGACCCAGTACTTC
CASSLPQQFQETQYF